The present entry profiles one TCR beta chain with its context. The antigen this receptor binds is unknown. No per-base quality is available; no much larger clone lies one base away. This entry belongs to a study of blood T cell repertoires in COVID-19 (dated by TCRdb to the early 2020s). Concerning the study at large: Samples covering the acute and convalescent phases of COVID-19 were provided by collaborators in the United States, Italy and Spain. Subjects who had been exposed to COVID-19, were actively infected with it, or had recovered from it provided the deeply sampled blood TCRbeta repertoires that made up the dataset. The prospective study material was composed of cDNA or gDNA derived from T cells, B-cell-depleted T cells, or PBMCs. Where available, HLA class I and class II types were taken from metadata supplied by the sample provider and were not determined by assay-based typing. The repertoires were released in a freely available public database meant as a resource for research on the immune response to SARS-CoV-2. Samples came from the ongoing ImmuneRACE study (first 160 participants) plus 1,254 subjects from 6 global collaborators. Nearly every sample came with metadata listing a de-identified subject ID, COVID-19 status, age in years and sex.

The trim is 4 bases for V and 5 bases for J, with a gap of 25 bases between the germline ends. Per the germline V gene, SGHTS is the CDR1 and YDEGEE is the CDR2. Inclusive of the bounding cysteine and phenylalanine, the CDR3 is 18 residues long. Only the CDR3 DNA stays, 54 bases, in frame from base 1. TCRbeta CDR3 regions were amplified from genomic DNA using the immunoSEQ Assay, a bias-controlled multiplex PCR. On the study's bioinformatics: The number of nucleated cells in each sample was estimated by amplification of reference gene primers within the assay. To quantify the absolute abundance of each unique TCRbeta CDR3 rearrangement, sequence reads were collapsed and filtered. Productive Simpson clonality was computed per sample as the square root of Simpson's diversity index over productive rearrangements. TCRdb limited this immuneACCESS table to in-frame rearrangements with V and J called. A share of clones is missing; checked studies link under half to unresolved V genes, and the rest is unexplained. The V and J calls and clone size were taken over from that table, and D and trimming were inferred from the DNA. Within this sample are 220,000 or so clones, with less than 85% of them counted one time only. The leading ten clones occupy approximately 3.8% of the sample.

The collaborating institutions used their own protocols to collect whole blood in K2EDTA tubes. For TCRbeta analysis, collaborators shipped samples in one of three forms: frozen whole blood, isolated PBMCs, or DNA extracted from either of those sample types. General findings and caveats noted by the study authors: Clinical and demographic metadata were provided uncurated, with the amount varying by source and participant.

This sequence originates from a woman at least 80 years old with acute or convalescent COVID-19. Sequenced material: peripheral blood. The rearranged segments are TRBV5-8 and TRBJ1-3; the D gene is perhaps TRBD1, on 5 matching bases. Read as DNA, the sequence is TGTGCCAGCAGCCCCCGGCAGGGCACGCCAGACCTAAGAAACACCATATATTTT. Translated, it reads CASSPRQGTPDLRNTIYF.